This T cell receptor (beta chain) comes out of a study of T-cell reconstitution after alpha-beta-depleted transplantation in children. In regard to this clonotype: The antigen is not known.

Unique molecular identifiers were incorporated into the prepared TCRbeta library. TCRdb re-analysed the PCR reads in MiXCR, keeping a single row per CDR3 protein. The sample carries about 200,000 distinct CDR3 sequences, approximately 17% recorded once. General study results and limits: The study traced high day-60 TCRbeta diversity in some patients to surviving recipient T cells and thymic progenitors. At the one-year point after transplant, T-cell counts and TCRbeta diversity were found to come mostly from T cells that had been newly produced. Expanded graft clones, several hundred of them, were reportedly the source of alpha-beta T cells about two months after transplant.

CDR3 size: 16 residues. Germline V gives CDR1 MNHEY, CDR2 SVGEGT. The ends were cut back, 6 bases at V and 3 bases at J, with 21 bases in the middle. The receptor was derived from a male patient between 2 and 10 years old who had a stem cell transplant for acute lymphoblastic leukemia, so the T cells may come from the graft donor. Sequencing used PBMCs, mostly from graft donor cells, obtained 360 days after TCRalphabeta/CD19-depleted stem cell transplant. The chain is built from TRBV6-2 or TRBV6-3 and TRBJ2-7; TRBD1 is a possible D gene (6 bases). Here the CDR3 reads CASRNLPDSVYYEQYF. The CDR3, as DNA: TGTGCCAGCAGAAACCTCCCGGACAGCGTCTACTACGAGCAGTACTTC.